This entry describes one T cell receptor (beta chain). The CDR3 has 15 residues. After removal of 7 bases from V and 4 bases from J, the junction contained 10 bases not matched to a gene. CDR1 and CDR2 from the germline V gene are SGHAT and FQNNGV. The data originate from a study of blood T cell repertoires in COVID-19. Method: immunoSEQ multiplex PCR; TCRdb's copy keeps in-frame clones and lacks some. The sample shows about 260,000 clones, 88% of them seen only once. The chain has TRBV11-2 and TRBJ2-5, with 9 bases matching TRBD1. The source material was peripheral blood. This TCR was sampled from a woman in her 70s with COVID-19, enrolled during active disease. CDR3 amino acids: CASTLGDRDGETQYF. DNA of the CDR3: TGTGCCAGCACCTTGGGGGACAGGGATGGAGAGACCCAGTACTTC. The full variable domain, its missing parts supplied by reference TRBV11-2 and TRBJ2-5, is EAGVAQSPRYKIIEKRQSVAFWCNPISGHATLYWYQQILGQGPKLLIQFQNNGVVDDSQLPKDRFSAERLKGVDSTLKIQPAKLEDSAVYLCASTLGDRDGETQYFGPGTRLLVL.